This is a list of T cell receptor beta chains from one sample in a study of tumor-infiltrating lymphocytes in primary liver carcinoma. TCRdb independently ran MiXCR on the multiplex PCR reads; one entry per CDR3 protein. The repertoire holds approximately 300,000 distinct CDR3 sequences, roughly two thirds seen once, with roughly 9% in the top ten. Sample: peripheral blood. The receptors were sampled from a man between 35 and 55 years old with primary liver carcinoma and hepatitis B virus infection. Each CDR3 is given without its conserved first and last residue. Fields, in order: V gene, J gene, CDR3 protein.

>TRBV6-2/TRBV6-3|TRBJ2-5
ASSYSRETQY
>TRBV7-8|TRBJ2-5
ASTLGEVETQY
>TRBV7-9|TRBJ2-1
ASSFGLDNEQF
>TRBV6-6|TRBJ2-5
ASSYSEWETQY
>TRBV5-1|TRBJ2-3
ASSLAGSLADTQY
>TRBV12-3/TRBV12-4|TRBJ1-3
ASGWGRDTIY
>TRBV11-2|TRBJ1-4
VSSKTGGTNEKLF
>TRBV5-6|TRBJ2-2
ASSIMGGRTGEPF
>TRBV6-6|TRBJ2-6
ASSYRDFSGANVLT
>TRBV28|TRBJ2-1
ASSGGLAAHEQF
>TRBV18|TRBJ2-1
ASSDTGGIEQF
>TRBV5-1|TRBJ2-2
ASSARDSPNTGELF
>TRBV29-1|TRBJ2-6
SIVSSGANVLT
>TRBV12-5|TRBJ2-3
ASGPSGSGDTQY
>TRBV4-1|TRBJ2-3
ASSQDIGRGTWY
>TRBV4-1|TRBJ2-5
DSSQVEAGGKQETQY